This T cell receptor (beta chain) came from a study of T-cell reconstitution after alpha-beta-depleted transplantation in children. This clonotype was seen only a few times. Its antigen is as yet unknown. Unique molecular identifiers featured in how the TCRbeta library was prepared. TCRdb re-derived calls from the PCR reads in MiXCR, one entry per CDR3 protein. The sample records hundreds of thousands of distinct CDR3 sequences, nearly 8% being singletons. General study results and limits: Elevated TCRbeta diversity at day 60 was traced, in some patients, to surviving recipient T cells and thymic progenitors. The main origin of T-cell counts and diversity one year after transplant was newly produced T cells. Where alpha-beta T cells came from about two months after transplant was reportedly several hundred expanded graft clones.

The receptor comes from a female patient aged 2-15 years who had a stem cell transplant for Fanconi anemia, so the T cells may come from the graft donor. Specimen: peripheral blood, collected 360 days after TCRalphabeta/CD19-depleted stem cell transplant.

DNA for the CDR3: TGTGCCAGCAGCTTAAGGGCAGGGGCCTCCTACGAGCAGTACTTC. Its protein is CASSLRAGASYEQYF. The V gene is TRBV7-3, the J gene TRBJ2-7; D is perhaps TRBD1 (6 bases). The germline V gene has CDR1 SGHTA and CDR2 FQGTGA. The CDR3 consists of 15 residues. With 1 base removed from V and 0 bases from J, the gap between germline ends came to 10 bases.